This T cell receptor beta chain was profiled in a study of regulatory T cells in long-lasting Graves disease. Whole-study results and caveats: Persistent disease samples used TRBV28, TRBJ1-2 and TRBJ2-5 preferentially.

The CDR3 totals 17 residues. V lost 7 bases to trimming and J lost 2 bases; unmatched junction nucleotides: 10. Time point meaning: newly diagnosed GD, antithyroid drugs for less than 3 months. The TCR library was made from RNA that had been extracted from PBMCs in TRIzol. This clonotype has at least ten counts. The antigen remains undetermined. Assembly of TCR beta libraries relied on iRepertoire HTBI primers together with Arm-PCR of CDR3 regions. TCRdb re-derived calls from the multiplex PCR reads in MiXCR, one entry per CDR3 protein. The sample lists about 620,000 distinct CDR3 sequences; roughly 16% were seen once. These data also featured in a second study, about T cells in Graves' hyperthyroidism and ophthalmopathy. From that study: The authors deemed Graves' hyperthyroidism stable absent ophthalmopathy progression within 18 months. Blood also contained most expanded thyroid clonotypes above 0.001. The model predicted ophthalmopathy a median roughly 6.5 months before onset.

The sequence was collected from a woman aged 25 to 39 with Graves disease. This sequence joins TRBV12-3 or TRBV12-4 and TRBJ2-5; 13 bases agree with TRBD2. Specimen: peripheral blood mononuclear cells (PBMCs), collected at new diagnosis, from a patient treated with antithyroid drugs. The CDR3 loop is CASTRTSGSAYQETQYF. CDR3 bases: TGTGCCAGCACCAGGACTAGCGGGAGCGCCTATCAAGAGACCCAGTACTTC.